The source of this T cell receptor beta chain is a study of T cell repertoires in cytomegalovirus infection. Study-wide background: Researchers turned to recently identified HLA-C-restricted CMV epitopes as well as well-studied HLA-B-restricted ones. Study-wide points: Individuals carrying CMV plus the relevant HLA were identified by cumulative frequency of public TCR beta families. HLA-C-restricted CMV clonotypes gave the most frequent clonotype in two of eight donors.

One entry per CDR3 protein results from TCRdb running MiXCR on the reads. The data show 830,000 or so distinct CDR3 sequences, with around a third seen just once and roughly 12% held by the top ten. This clonotype has only a few counts. Its antigen remains unidentified. CDR1 and CDR2 from the germline V gene are SNHLY and FYNNEI. The CDR3 consists of 14 residues. Trimming left V 3 bases short and J 5 bases short, with 14 bases between. The sample was cultured CD8+ T cells from PBMCs, taken from culture after CMV antigen stimulation. The clonotype originates from a human donor in good health (CMV status not recorded). Some clones in this sample may be carry-over from other donors' samples. The chain carries TRBV2 and TRBJ2-7; a weak D match, TRBD2 (7 bases). The DNA for the CDR3 is TGTGCCAGCAGTGACGGGGGGCGACGGAACGAGCAGTACTTC. This sequence encodes CASSDGGRRNEQYF.